This is a list of T cell receptor beta chains from one sample in a study of cytomegalovirus exposure and HLA in healthy donors. The table came from immunoSEQ multiplex PCR; TCRdb's copy has only in-frame clones and leaves some out. The sample carries over 150,000 clones, 75% recorded once. Input material: PBMCs. The origin of the receptors is a man aged 18 to 29 in good health and CMV-seronegative. Both conserved end residues are part of each CDR3. The order of the fields is clone size, J gene, D gene, V gene, CDR3 DNA, CDR3 protein. The D gene is left open where the match is weak. Rows may omit the clone size; those that give it use once, few, many or a size class.

>NA|TRBJ1-5|NA|TRBV2
TGTGCCAGCAGTGAATCAGACCGGGATCAGCCCCAGCATTTT
CASSESDRDQPQHF
>NA|TRBJ2-1|TRBD2|TRBV18
TGTGCCAGCTTACGGGGACTAGCACCTAATAATGAGCAGTTCTTC
CASLRGLAPNNEQFF
>NA|TRBJ1-2|NA|TRBV28
TGTGCCAGCAGTTTCAACAGGGTGAACTATGGCTACACCTTC
CASSFNRVNYGYTF
>NA|TRBJ2-1|NA|TRBV9
TGTGCCAGCAGCGTAGGACAGGGACTAGGGCACAATGAGCAGTTCTTC
CASSVGQGLGHNEQFF
>NA|TRBJ1-1|NA|TRBV19
TGTGCCAGCAGGGACACCCAGAACACTGAAGCTTTCTTT
CASRDTQNTEAFF
>NA|TRBJ2-7|TRBD2|TRBV5-4
TGTGCCTCCATGGGGGGAGGGACCTACGAGCAGTACTTC
CASMGGGTYEQYF
>NA|TRBJ2-5|TRBD2|TRBV6-5
TGTGCCAGCAGTTACGGCGGGAGAGAGACCCAGTACTTC
CASSYGGRETQYF
>NA|TRBJ2-1|NA|TRBV10-3
TGTGCCATCAGTGTGGTTAGCGCCCAGAGCTCCTACAATGAGCAGTTCTTC
CAISVVSAQSSYNEQFF
>NA|TRBJ2-1|NA|TRBV19
TGTGCCAGTAGTCCCGGGGGTAATTACAATGAGCAGTTCTTC
CASSPGGNYNEQFF
>NA|TRBJ2-5|TRBD1|TRBV7-9
TGTGCCAGCAGCAACGGACAGGGTCCGGAGACCCAGTACTTC
CASSNGQGPETQYF
>NA|TRBJ2-7|TRBD2|TRBV18
TGTGCCAGCTCACCACCCCTAGCGGGAGTGGGCGAGCAGTACTTC
CASSPPLAGVGEQYF
>NA|TRBJ2-5|NA|TRBV7-9
TGTGCCAGCACCCCACCGCGAGACCAAGAGACCCAGTACTTC
CASTPPRDQETQYF
>NA|TRBJ1-1|NA|TRBV7-8
TGTGCCAGCAGCTTAGTCCCCATCGTAAGTCTGAGCACTGAAGCTTTCTTT
CASSLVPIVSLSTEAFF
>NA|TRBJ1-3|NA|TRBV30
TGTGCCTGGAGGTTCCCCGCCAGGGGAAACACCATATATTTT
CAWRFPARGNTIYF
>few|TRBJ2-5|TRBD1|TRBV29-1
TGCAGCGTAAGTCAGGGGGCGTCGGAGACCCAGTACTTC
CSVSQGASETQYF
>NA|TRBJ1-1|NA|TRBV15
TGTGCCACCAGCGTTCAAGGGGGGAACACTGAAGCTTTCTTT
CATSVQGGNTEAFF
>NA|TRBJ1-5|TRBD1|TRBV19
TGTGCCAGTAGCAGGGGACAGGTTGGGAGTCAGCCCCAGCATTTT
CASSRGQVGSQPQHF
>NA|TRBJ1-1|NA|TRBV20-1
TGCAGTGCTAACAGGGAAACTGAAGCTTTCTTT
CSANRETEAFF
>few|TRBJ2-7|TRBD2|TRBV28
TGTGCCAGCAGTCCGCCTAGCGGGAGTAGATACGAGCAGTACTTC
CASSPPSGSRYEQYF
>NA|TRBJ1-3|NA|TRBV4-1
TGCGCCAGCAGCTATATTACCACCACGGGGGTGGAAAACACCATATATTTT
CASSYITTTGVENTIYF
>NA|TRBJ2-7|TRBD1|TRBV6-5
TGTGCCAGCAGTTACCGTGGACAGGGGAGGTACGAGCAGTACTTC
CASSYRGQGRYEQYF
>NA|TRBJ2-5|NA|TRBV15
TGTGCCACCAGCAGAGGAGCCCAAGAGACCCAGTACTTC
CATSRGAQETQYF
>NA|TRBJ1-1|TRBD1|TRBV4-1
TGCGCCAGCAGCCAAGCCTCCGGGACAGGGGGAACTGAAGCTTTCTTT
CASSQASGTGGTEAFF
>NA|TRBJ1-1|NA|TRBV5-6
TGTGCCAGCAACAGATACTTCGACACTGAAGCTTTCTTT
CASNRYFDTEAFF
>NA|TRBJ2-3|TRBD2|TRBV7-2
TGTGCCAGCACCCCTAGCGGCAAACCCGGGGATACGCAGTATTTT
CASTPSGKPGDTQYF
>few|TRBJ1-1|NA|TRBV29-1
TGCAGCGTTGAACCAGGGAACACTGAAGCTTTCTTT
CSVEPGNTEAFF
>NA|TRBJ2-5|TRBD2|TRBV4-1
TGCGCCAGCAGCCAAGGCCAGGGAGGGCGTCGGGAGACCCAGTACTTC
CASSQGQGGRRETQYF
>few|TRBJ2-7|TRBD2|TRBV4-3
TGCGCCAGCAGCCAAGATCGAGCGGGGACCGACTACGAGCAGTACTTC
CASSQDRAGTDYEQYF
>NA|TRBJ2-3|NA|TRBV30
TGTGCCTGGAGTGTACTCTTCACAGATACGCAGTATTTT
CAWSVLFTDTQYF
>NA|TRBJ2-7|TRBD2|TRBV13
TGTGCCAGCAGCTTAGCGGGAGGGAGGTACGAGCAGTACTTC
CASSLAGGRYEQYF
>once|TRBJ2-3|NA|TRBV5-4
TGTGCCAGCAGCCCGGCGGTTCCAGATACGCAGTATTTT
CASSPAVPDTQYF
>once|TRBJ2-3|TRBD2|TRBV9
TGTGCCAGCAGCGGAAGCGGGGGGCCCAGTCCAGATACGCAGTATTTT
CASSGSGGPSPDTQYF
>once|TRBJ1-5|NA|TRBV19
TGTGCCAGTAGTATGGGCCCTCTGAGCAATCAGCCCCAGCATTTT
CASSMGPLSNQPQHF
>NA|TRBJ1-6|NA|TRBV27
TGTGCCAGCAGTACCCCCCCAGGGGCTGTTAATTCACCCCTCCACTTT
CASSTPPGAVNSPLHF
>NA|TRBJ2-7|TRBD1|TRBV6-6
TGTGCCAGCAGTTATAAGGGGACAGGCAGCTCCTACGAGCAGTACTTC
CASSYKGTGSSYEQYF
>NA|TRBJ2-1|TRBD2|TRBV19
TGTGCCAGTAGTTACTCGACTCTACCGGGACTAGCGGGATTAAATGAGCAGTTCTTC
CASSYSTLPGLAGLNEQFF
>NA|TRBJ1-2|NA|TRBV29-1
TGCAGCGCCGGGGGGTGGGGTGATCGGGATGGCTACACCTTC
CSAGGWGDRDGYTF
>NA|TRBJ1-2|TRBD1|TRBV27
TGTGCCAGCAGTCCCTGGACAGGGGACGGCTACACCTTC
CASSPWTGDGYTF
>NA|TRBJ2-1|TRBD2|TRBV18
TGTGCCAGCTCACCACGGCTAGCGGGGATGAATGAGCAGTTCTTC
CASSPRLAGMNEQFF
>NA|TRBJ2-2|TRBD1|TRBV11-3
TGTGCCAGCAGCCCCGACCGGGACAGGGCGGCCGGGGAGCTGTTTTTT
CASSPDRDRAAGELFF
>NA|TRBJ1-4|TRBD1|TRBV4-1
TGCGCCAGCAGCCAGGGGACAGGGGATGAAAAACTGTTTTTT
CASSQGTGDEKLFF
>NA|TRBJ1-2|NA|TRBV27
TGTGCCAGCAGTTTTCTCCCCCTTGAGATTGCGACCTTC
CASSFLPLEIATF
>NA|TRBJ1-2|NA|TRBV9
TGTGCCAGCAGCGTAGATCAGTCCCCAAGTGGCTACACCTTC
CASSVDQSPSGYTF
>NA|TRBJ2-1|NA|TRBV5-4
TGTGCCAGCAGCCAGACTAGTCGGTATGAGCAGTTCTTC
CASSQTSRYEQFF
>NA|TRBJ1-1|NA|TRBV7-9
TGTTCCAGCAGCCTAAAAGACACTGAAGCTTTCTTT
CSSSLKDTEAFF
>few|TRBJ2-5|TRBD1|TRBV10-3
TGTGCCATCAGTGAGTCGGGACAGGGGGCCCAAGAGACCCAGTACTTC
CAISESGQGAQETQYF
>NA|TRBJ1-5|TRBD1|TRBV19
TGTGCCAGCATTGAGCCGGGACAGGGGGTTCAGCCCCAGCATTTT
CASIEPGQGVQPQHF
>NA|TRBJ2-7|NA|TRBV10-2
TGCGCCAGCAGTTTGGCGGGGAACTCCTACGAGCAGTACTTC
CASSLAGNSYEQYF
>NA|TRBJ2-1|TRBD2|TRBV2
TGTGCCAGCAGTGAAGACAGCGGGAGAGCCGAGTTGTTCTTC
CASSEDSGRAELFF
>NA|TRBJ2-7|TRBD1|TRBV19
TGTGCCAGTAGCTTCACAGGGGGCGCGGTTGGCGAGCAGTACTTC
CASSFTGGAVGEQYF
>NA|TRBJ2-7|TRBD2|TRBV29-1
TGCAGCGTAGAGACTAGCGGGAACTCCTACGAGCAGTACTTC
CSVETSGNSYEQYF
>NA|TRBJ1-2|NA|TRBV19
TGTGCCAGTAGTATAAACAATGAGGGAGGCTATGGCTACACCTTC
CASSINNEGGYGYTF
>NA|TRBJ2-3|NA|TRBV21-1
TGTGCCAGCAGCAAAACGGGGAGCCAGTCCGCGATAACAGATACGCAGTATTTT
CASSKTGSQSAITDTQYF
>once|TRBJ1-2|NA|TRBV10-2
TGCGCCAGCCTCGAGAGCGAGTATGGCTACACCTTC
CASLESEYGYTF
>NA|TRBJ2-2|NA|TRBV10-2
TGCGCCAGCAGTGTGCAGGGGGGAATCGGGGAGCTATTTTTT
CASSVQGGIGELFF
>NA|TRBJ2-1|TRBD2|TRBV18
TGTGCCAGCTCACACGGACTAGCGGGAGGGGATGAGCAGTTCTTC
CASSHGLAGGDEQFF
>few|TRBJ2-2|NA|TRBV4-3
TGCGCCAGCAGCCAAGGACTCTCAGATGGTGGGGAGCTGTTTTTT
CASSQGLSDGGELFF